What follows are 21 T cell receptor beta chains derived from one specimen sequenced in a study of type 1 and type 2 diabetes patients (TCRdb year 2016). Reads for this sample came from an Illumina MiSeq. Genomic DNA from sorted T cell subsets was used as template for TCRbeta CDR3 amplification. The TCRbeta CDR3 region was amplified by multiplex PCR using 30 forward and 13 reverse primers. TCRdb itself trimmed the public reads at Q25 with fastp, ran MiXCR and retained productive beta chains. Every distinct CDR3 protein forms one entry, paired with its most common genes and DNA. The sample table lists about 270,000 distinct CDR3 sequences, roughly 50% of them with a count of one. Approximately 15% of the sample is held by the ten biggest clonotypes. Sequencing input: peripheral blood mononuclear cells (PBMCs). Receptors were obtained from a man aged 18 to 30 with type 2 diabetes.

This clonotype was found a few times. The chain recombines TRBV20-1 with TRBJ2-7; TRBD2 matches 8 bases. The CDR3 is 15 residues long. Germline V gives CDR1 DFQATT, CDR2 SNEGSKA (reference sequence). Trimming at V came to 0 bases and at J to 0 bases, leaving 4 bases not matched to a gene. CDR3 DNA sequence: TGCAGTGCTAGAGATCCGGGAGGGAGCTCCTACGAGCAGTACTTC. Translated: CSARDPGGSSYEQYF.

The V call is TRBV4-1, the J call TRBJ2-2; no definite D call. CDR3 length equals 12 residues. V shed 2 bases and J shed 6 bases, with 4 bases lying between them. The germline V gene has CDR1 MGHRA and CDR2 YSYEKL. The DNA for the CDR3 is TGCGCCAGCAGCCAATTCGCCGGGGAGCTGTTTTTT. Residues: CASSQFAGELFF.

The chain has TRBV2 and TRBJ2-1; TRBD2 might be the D (5 bases). This CDR3 has 18 amino acids. From germline, CDR1 is SNHLY and CDR2 FYNNEI. V lost 7 bases to trimming and J lost 0 bases, with 22 bases between them. The DNA for the CDR3 is TGTGCCAGCAACGTTAACACGTATGGGGAGAACTCCTACAATGAGCAGTTCTTC. Translated, it gives CASNVNTYGENSYNEQFF. The full variable domain, completed using reference TRBV2 and TRBJ2-1, is EPEVTQTPSHQVTQMGQEVILRCVPISNHLYFYWYRQILGQKVEFLVSFYNNEISEKSEIFDDQFSVERPDGSNFTLKIRSTKLEDSAMYFCASNVNTYGENSYNEQFFGPGTRLTVL.

Concerning this clonotype itself: It may be a read error: a sequence one base away is much more abundant. This CDR3 fails to terminate in the conserved phenylalanine or tryptophan, so it likely reflects a read error. The chain carries TRBV7-3 and TRBJ2-5; 9 bases align to TRBD2. The CDR3 runs to 15 residues. CDR1 and CDR2 (germline): SGHTA, FQGTGA. The CDR3 is CASSAVAGGRETQYL. CDR3 coding DNA: TGCGCCAGCAGTGCGGTGGCGGGAGGGCGGGAGACCCAGTACCTC.

The rearrangement uses TRBV2 and TRBJ1-2; D is unclear. Trimming cost V 7 bases and J 6 bases, with 9 bases left between them. The CDR3 has 11 amino acids. Germline assignment: CDR1 SNHLY and CDR2 FYNNEI. CDR3 nucleotide sequence: TGTGCCAGCAATGATATGGATGGCTACACCTTC. It encodes CASNDMDGYTF.

J is TRBJ2-6 and V is TRBV4-3, with D uncertain. V lost 4 bases to trimming and J lost 8 bases, with 18 bases between them. The CDR3 is 16 residues long. CDR1 is LGHNA and CDR2 is YSLEER in the germline V gene. The CDR3 region is CASSLSSGSTTNVLTF. DNA for the CDR3: TGCGCCAGCAGCCTTTCATCCGGGTCCACTACCAACGTCCTGACTTTC.

The chain has TRBV20-1 and TRBJ1-1; D possibly corresponds to TRBD1 (5 bases). Germline V lookup: CDR1 DFQATT, CDR2 SNEGSKA (reference sequence). The CDR3 covers 13 residues. The V gene lost 5 bases and the J gene lost 4 bases, with 14 bases spanning the gap. The CDR3: CSAPGGGTTEAFF. In nucleotides, the CDR3 is TGCAGTGCTCCAGGCGGCGGGACCACTGAAGCTTTCTTT.

This CDR3 is CASSPIGTYGYTF. The CDR3 DNA reads as TGTGCCAGCAGCCCTATAGGTACCTATGGCTACACCTTC. This chain connects TRBV2 to TRBJ1-2; D remains unclear. The CDR3 has 13 residues. The germline V and J ends were trimmed by 6 bases and 4 bases, with 12 bases remaining between them. Germline assignment: CDR1 SNHLY and CDR2 FYNNEI.

This chain connects TRBV7-2 to TRBJ2-1, with 7 bases that match TRBD2. Germline CDR1 and CDR2: SGHTA and FQGNSA. The CDR3 contains 15 residues. Trimming at V came to 1 base and at J to 4 bases, leaving 4 bases not matched to a gene. The CDR3 protein is CASSLGGSGYNEQFF. CDR3 coding DNA: TGTGCCAGCAGCTTAGGCGGGAGTGGGTACAATGAGCAGTTCTTC. Full variable domain (missing parts from reference TRBV7-2 and TRBJ2-1): GAGVSQSPSNKVTEKGKDVELRCDPISGHTALYWYRQSLGQGLEFLIYFQGNSAPDKSGLPSDRFSAERTGGSVSTLTIQRTQQEDSAVYLCASSLGGSGYNEQFFGPGTRLTVL.

This clonotype has more than one count but fewer than ten. V gene TRBV3-1 combines with J gene TRBJ1-1, with D possibly TRBD1 on 5 matching bases. Germline CDR1 reads LGHDT; CDR2 reads YNNKEL (reference sequence). Trimming removed 1 base from V and 0 bases from J, with 15 bases in between. CDR3 length: 17 amino acids. DNA for the CDR3: TGTGCCAGCAGCCAAGGATTGAGGGGTATGATGAACACTGAAGCTTTCTTT. Residues: CASSQGLRGMMNTEAFF.

This clonotype was seen only a few times. This sequence joins TRBV6-1 and TRBJ1-2; the D is unclear. V lost 6 bases, J lost 2 bases, and 13 bases lay in between. The CDR3 contains 14 residues. From germline, CDR1 is MNHNS and CDR2 SASEGT. The CDR3 loop is CASSLAGSNYGYTF. The CDR3 DNA reads TGTGCCAGCAGCCTCGCCGGGTCCAACTATGGCTACACCTTC.

V usage is TRBV7-3 and J usage is TRBJ1-1, with 9 bases lining up with TRBD1. This CDR3 region has 15 residues. Germline V gives CDR1 SGHTA, CDR2 FQGTGA. Trimming removed 1 base from V and 5 bases from J; junction bases left unmatched: 5. CDR3 in amino acids: CASSLKGQGMTEAFF. CDR3 nucleotides: TGTGCCAGCAGCTTAAAGGGACAGGGCATGACTGAAGCTTTCTTT. Full variable domain (outside the CDR3, taken from reference TRBV7-3 and TRBJ1-1): GAGVSQTPSNKVTEKGKYVELRCDPISGHTALYWYRQSLGQGPEFLIYFQGTGAADDSGLPNDRFFAVRPEGSVSTLKIQRTERGDSAVYLCASSLKGQGMTEAFFGQGTRLTVV.

V and J are TRBV10-3 and TRBJ2-7; 7 bases align to TRBD2. The V and J ends lost 10 bases and 7 bases, in that order; junction bases with no gene match: 16. Germline values: CDR1 ENHRY, CDR2 SYGVKD. This CDR3 contains 14 residues. CDR3 amino acids: CASSATSVAGEQYF. CDR3 sequence (DNA): TGTGCCAGCAGCGCCACTAGCGTTGCGGGAGAGCAGTACTTC.

This clonotype was detected only a few times. The chain uses TRBV2 and TRBJ2-1; perhaps TRBD2 as D (7 bases). The length of the CDR3 is 16 residues. Deletions cut 2 bases from V and 8 bases from J, with 19 bases between. CDR1 and CDR2 (germline): SNHLY, FYNNEI. This chain's CDR3 is CASSEWGGAGIDEQFF. As DNA, the CDR3 is TGTGCCAGCAGTGAATGGGGGGGGGCCGGCATAGATGAGCAGTTCTTC. The entire variable domain, with the rest obtained from reference TRBV2 and TRBJ2-1, is as follows: EPEVTQTPSHQVTQMGQEVILRCVPISNHLYFYWYRQILGQKVEFLVSFYNNEISEKSEIFDDQFSVERPDGSNFTLKIRSTKLEDSAMYFCASSEWGGAGIDEQFFGPGTRLTVL.

This clonotype was found once. The chain recombines TRBV5-8 with TRBJ1-2, with 10 bases lining up with TRBD1. The CDR3 totals 14 residues. J was trimmed by 7 bases and V by 4 bases; bases with no gene match: 7. The germline gives CDR1 SGHTS, CDR2 YDEGEE. In nucleotides, the CDR3 is TGTGCCAGCAGCCCTGACAGGGGGCGCGGTGGCTACACCTTC. Its translation is CASSPDRGRGGYTF.

This clonotype appeared a single time. This chain links TRBV7-2 with TRBJ1-2; 11 bases match TRBD1. With 7 bases clipped from V and 4 bases from J, the junction kept 5 bases outside the gene matches. Germline values: CDR1 SGHTA, CDR2 FQGNSA. The CDR3 runs to 14 residues. DNA for the CDR3: TGTGCCAGCATGAAGGGGACAGGGGGCTATGGCTACACCTTC. This codes for CASMKGTGGYGYTF.

The chain employs TRBV28 and TRBJ2-7; 7 nucleotides agree with TRBD1. The J segment lost 2 bases and the V segment lost 5 bases, leaving 6 bases of the junction unmatched. This CDR3 is 14 amino acids long. CDR1 and CDR2 from the germline V gene are MDHEN and SYDVKM. CDR3 DNA: TGTGCCAGCAGTGATGGACAGGCAACCTACGAGCAGTACTTC. Residues: CASSDGQATYEQYF.

This clonotype turned up a few times. CDR3 sequence reads: CASKRGLAAYNEQFF. The DNA for the CDR3 is TGTGCCAGCAAGAGAGGACTAGCGGCTTACAATGAGCAGTTCTTC. J is TRBJ2-1 and V is TRBV2; 10 bases line up with TRBD2. J gave up 4 bases and V 7 bases, and 7 bases lay outside the gene matches. Germline CDR1 is SNHLY and CDR2 is FYNNEI. The CDR3 is made up of 15 amino acids. Drawing the rest from reference TRBV2 and TRBJ2-1, the complete variable domain is EPEVTQTPSHQVTQMGQEVILRCVPISNHLYFYWYRQILGQKVEFLVSFYNNEISEKSEIFDDQFSVERPDGSNFTLKIRSTKLEDSAMYFCASKRGLAAYNEQFFGPGTRLTVL.

This clonotype was observed a handful of times. This rearrangement joins TRBV6-6 to TRBJ2-7, with TRBD1 matching over 12 bases. CDR3 length: 14 residues. Trimming at V came to 4 bases and at J to 4 bases, leaving 2 bases not matched to a gene. Per germline, CDR1 MNHNY and CDR2 SVGAGI (reference sequence). CDR3 DNA: TGTGCCAGCAGTTGGGGACAGGGGGCATACGAGCAGTACTTC. Protein: CASSWGQGAYEQYF.

This clonotype was seen only a few times. The rearrangement joins TRBV12-3 or TRBV12-4 to TRBJ2-5, with 11 positions matching TRBD2. Unmatched junction bases numbered 7, after V lost 6 bases and J lost 4 bases. This CDR3 is 15 amino acids long. The CDR3 loop is CASRPLAGGRETQYF. CDR3 nucleotide sequence: TGTGCCAGCAGACCCCTAGCGGGGGGTCGAGAGACCCAGTACTTC.

The V call is TRBV29-1, the J call TRBJ1-2, with TRBD1 matching over 7 bases. After removal of 7 bases from V and 4 bases from J, the junction contained 12 bases not matched to a gene. The CDR3 consists of 14 residues. CDR1 and CDR2 from the germline V gene are SQVTM and ANQGSEA. Here the CDR3 reads CSARLGTEIYGYTF. CDR3 bases: TGCAGCGCACGACTCGGGACAGAAATCTATGGCTACACCTTC.